This T cell receptor beta chain was observed in a study of blood T cell repertoires in COVID-19. Turning to the study itself: From the United States, Italy and Spain came samples of acute and convalescent COVID-19.

Original processing methods: Amplification of reference gene primers was used by the study to estimate nucleated cell counts. Here immunoSEQ multiplex PCR was the method, and the copy in TCRdb shows in-frame clones only, minus some. That table is the source of V, J and clone size, and D and trimming were worked out from the DNA. The table has 120,000 to 150,000 clones, roughly 77% seen once. CDR1 MDHEN and CDR2 SYDVKM come from the germline V gene. CDR3 length: 16 amino acids. V was pared by 3 bases and J by 4 bases, with 7 bases of the junction left unmatched. Sequences were obtained from peripheral blood. This sequence was found in a man aged 60-69 years with acute or convalescent COVID-19. The rearrangement uses TRBV28 and TRBJ1-2, with 11 positions matching TRBD1. CDR3 amino acids: CASSFRTGGGFYGYTF. CDR3 nucleotides: TGTGCCAGCAGTTTCCGGACAGGGGGCGGGTTCTATGGCTACACCTTC.